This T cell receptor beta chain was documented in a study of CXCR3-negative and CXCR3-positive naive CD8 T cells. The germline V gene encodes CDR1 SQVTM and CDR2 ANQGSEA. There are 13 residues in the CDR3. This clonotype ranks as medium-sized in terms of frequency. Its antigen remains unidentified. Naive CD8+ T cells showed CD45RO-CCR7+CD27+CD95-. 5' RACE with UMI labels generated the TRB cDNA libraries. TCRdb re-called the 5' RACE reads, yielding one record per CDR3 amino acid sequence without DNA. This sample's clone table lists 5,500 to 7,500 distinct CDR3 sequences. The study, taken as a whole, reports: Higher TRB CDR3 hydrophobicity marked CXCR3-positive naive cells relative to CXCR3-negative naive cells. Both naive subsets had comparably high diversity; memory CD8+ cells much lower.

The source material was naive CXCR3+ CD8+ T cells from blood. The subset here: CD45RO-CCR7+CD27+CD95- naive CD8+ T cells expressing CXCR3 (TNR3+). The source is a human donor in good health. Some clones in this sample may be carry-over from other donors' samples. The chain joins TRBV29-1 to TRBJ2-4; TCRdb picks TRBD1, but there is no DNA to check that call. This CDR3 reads CSVNEGVGDIQYF.